Following are 29 T cell receptor beta chains from one sample sequenced in a study of blood T cells in healthy people across ages. It was with a sample-barcoded 5' primer and a J-beta primer mix that a second PCR of about 7 to 12 cycles was run. TCRdb itself ran the 5' RACE reads through MiXCR, one entry per CDR3 protein. Of 500,000 to 650,000 distinct CDR3 sequences listed, around a quarter are singletons. The same specimen was also included in a second study, on T cells of mothers and their children.

The sample taken for sequencing was blood. Source of these receptors: a boy younger than 10 in good health.

This clonotype has more than one count but fewer than ten. This rearrangement joins TRBV6-2 or TRBV6-3 to TRBJ1-5; no clear D. CDR1 is MNHEY and CDR2 is SVGEGT in the germline V gene. The CDR3 is 17 residues long. With 2 bases removed from V and 2 bases from J, the gap between germline ends came to 16 bases. The CDR3 region has the DNA TGTGCCAGCAGTTACCCACTCAGCCGGGCAGGCAATCAGCCCCAGCATTTT. Residues: CASSYPLSRAGNQPQHF.

This clonotype was counted a few times. The genes are TRBV10-3 and TRBJ2-5; D could derive from TRBD1 or TRBD2 (5 bases each). The ends were cut back, 9 bases at V and 0 bases at J, with 11 bases in the middle. CDR1 is ENHRY, CDR2 SYGVKD, per germline. This CDR3 spans 13 amino acids. This CDR3 reads CAIKGTDQETQYF. The CDR3 coding sequence is TGTGCCATTAAAGGGACGGACCAAGAGACCCAGTACTTC.

The chain has TRBV7-6 and TRBJ1-2; D ambiguous. Trimming shortened V by 4 bases and J by 4 bases, and 10 bases separated the two germline ends. Germline assignment: CDR1 SGHVS and CDR2 FNYEAQ. There are 13 residues in the CDR3. As DNA, the CDR3 is TGTGCCAGCAGCTGGACGATGGCCTATGGCTACACCTTC. Translated, it gives CASSWTMAYGYTF. Supplemented by reference TRBV7-6 and TRBJ1-2, the full variable domain reads GAGVSQSPRYKVTKRGQDVALRCDPISGHVSLYWYRQALGQGPEFLTYFNYEAQQDKSGLPNDRFSAERPEGSISTLTIQRTEQRDSAMYRCASSWTMAYGYTFGSGTRLTVV.

This chain uses TRBV3-1 with TRBJ2-3; D not resolved. V was pared by 0 bases and J by 5 bases, with 9 bases between. This CDR3 has 14 residues. CDR1 is LGHDT, CDR2 YNNKEL, per germline (reference sequence). CDR3 sequence reads: CASSQDQAQDTQYF. The DNA of the CDR3 is TGTGCCAGCAGCCAAGATCAGGCCCAAGATACGCAGTATTTT.

This clonotype was seen a handful of times. The chain couples TRBV7-9 to TRBJ2-3, with 7 bases that match TRBD1. CDR1 is SEHNR, CDR2 FQNEAQ, per germline (reference sequence). Germline trimming cut 4 bases from V and 3 bases from J; bases unmatched to any gene: 7. CDR3 size: 15 residues. The CDR3 reads CASSSQTGSTDTQYF. CDR3 nucleotides: TGTGCCAGCAGCTCCCAGACAGGGTCAACAGATACGCAGTATTTT.

This chain links TRBV7-6 with TRBJ2-3; maybe TRBD2 (6 bases). The germline V gene encodes CDR1 SGHVS and CDR2 FNYEAQ. The CDR3 extends over 16 amino acids. The ends were cut back, 5 bases at V and 3 bases at J, with 18 bases in the middle. CDR3 nucleotides: TGTGCCAGCAGCCCGAGAGCGGCCGGAGGGACAGATACGCAGTATTTT. Amino acid sequence: CASSPRAAGGTDTQYF.

V usage is TRBV25-1 and J usage is TRBJ2-2; D ambiguous. The CDR3 length is 13 residues. CDR1 MGHDK and CDR2 SYGVNS come from the germline V gene. The ends were cut back, 4 bases at V and 4 bases at J, with 7 bases in the middle. DNA of the CDR3: TGTGCCAGCAGTGGAGTAACCACCGGGGAGCTGTTTTTT. Its protein is CASSGVTTGELFF. The full variable domain, completed using reference TRBV25-1 and TRBJ2-2, is EADIYQTPRYLVIGTGKKITLECSQTMGHDKMYWYQQDPGMELHLIHYSYGVNSTEKGDLSSESTVSRIRTEHFPLTLESARPSHTSQYLCASSGVTTGELFFGEGSRLTVL.

This clonotype was seen only a few times. This rearrangement joins TRBV6-2 or TRBV6-3 to TRBJ2-7; possible D gene TRBD1, 6 bases. The V gene's germline CDR1 is MNHEY and CDR2 SVGEGT. The V and J ends lost 7 bases and 4 bases respectively, with 20 bases between them. The CDR3 runs to 15 residues. The CDR3 DNA follows: TGTGCCAGCATTCACAACAGGGAAAGGGGGTACGAGCAGTACTTC. Its translation: CASIHNRERGYEQYF.

V usage is TRBV6-6 and J usage is TRBJ1-2, with a weak D call TRBD1 (6 bases). The CDR3 totals 13 residues. V lost 6 bases and J 4 bases, leaving 12 bases between the germline ends. Germline lookup yields CDR1 MNHNY and CDR2 SVGAGI (reference sequence). The CDR3, as DNA: TGTGCCAGCAGCCAACAGGGAAGCTATGGCTACACCTTC. Protein product: CASSQQGSYGYTF.

This clonotype was seen only a few times. V gene TRBV4-3 combines with J gene TRBJ2-1; the D is unclear. The length of the CDR3 is 16 residues. CDR1 LGHNA and CDR2 YSLEER come from the germline V gene. Deletions cut 0 bases from V and 5 bases from J, with 14 bases between. In nucleotides, the CDR3 is TGCGCCAGCAGCCAAGAGATCGGCAATTGGAACAATGAGCAGTTCTTC. This sequence encodes CASSQEIGNWNNEQFF.

The rearrangement links TRBV29-1 to TRBJ2-5; 9 nucleotides line up with TRBD1. The DNA end is more similar to TRBJ2-7, so the J call may be wrong. The germline V gene has CDR1 SQVTM and CDR2 ANQGSEA. This CDR3 has 13 residues. Here the CDR3 reads CSVDRQGAYEQYF. CDR3 coding DNA: TGCAGCGTAGACCGACAGGGGGCCTACGAGCAGTACTTC.

At least ten counts were recorded for this clonotype. V usage is TRBV9 and J usage is TRBJ2-6, with TRBD2 matching over 7 bases. This CDR3 region has 17 residues. The trim removed 7 bases at V and 0 bases at J, leaving 10 bases unmatched. In germline, CDR1 is SGDLS, CDR2 YYNGEE. CDR3 protein: CASSSSGSSSGANVLTF. In nucleotides, the CDR3 is TGTGCCAGCTCTTCTAGCGGAAGTTCCTCTGGGGCCAACGTCCTGACTTTC.

V and J are TRBV20-1 and TRBJ2-5; maybe TRBD2 (5 bases). Judging by the DNA end, TRBJ2-1 fits better; the J call may be wrong. The CDR3 consists of 12 residues. In germline, CDR1 is DFQATT, CDR2 SNEGSKA (reference sequence). Written as DNA, the CDR3 is TGCAGTGCTAGTGAGGGTGGGAGTGAGCAGTTCTTC. It translates to CSASEGGSEQFF.

This clonotype has a count of ten or more. The chain employs TRBV9 and TRBJ2-7, with D possibly matching TRBD2 (5 bases). V lost 2 bases, J lost 6 bases, and 18 bases lay in between. The CDR3 sequence is 15 residues long. Germline V gives CDR1 SGDLS, CDR2 YYNGEE. CDR3 sequence: CASSVGVGGGTEQYF. Written as DNA, the CDR3 is TGTGCCAGCAGCGTCGGCGTTGGAGGAGGAACCGAGCAGTACTTC. The full variable domain, with the rest looked up from reference TRBV9 and TRBJ2-7, is DSGVTQTPKHLITATGQRVTLRCSPRSGDLSVYWYQQSLDQGLQFLIQYYNGEERAKGNILERFSAQQFPDLHSELNLSSLELGDSALYFCASSVGVGGGTEQYFGPGTRLTVT.

Only a few counts were recorded for this clonotype. The chain recombines TRBV5-1 with TRBJ2-5; D call uncertain. The CDR3 totals 14 residues. V was pared by 5 bases and J by 2 bases, with 13 bases between. Germline V CDR1 and CDR2: SGHRS, YFSETQ. The CDR3 DNA sequence: TGCGCCAGCAGAAGCTGGTTGGGGCAAGAGACCCAGTACTTC. This translates into CASRSWLGQETQYF. The entire variable domain, with the rest obtained from reference TRBV5-1 and TRBJ2-5, is as follows: KAGVTQTPRYLIKTRGQQVTLSCSPISGHRSVSWYQQTPGQGLQFLFEYFSETQRNKGNFPGRFSGRQFSNSRSEMNVSTLELGDSALYLCASRSWLGQETQYFGPGTRLLVL.

This clonotype showed up just a few times. This sequence joins TRBV3-1 and TRBJ2-5; 9 positions agree with TRBD2. This CDR3 has 15 amino acids. V was clipped by 1 base and J by 5 bases; unmatched bases: 5. Germline CDR1 and CDR2: LGHDT and YNNKEL (reference sequence). CDR3 region: CASSQVAGVGETQYF. CDR3 DNA: TGTGCCAGCAGCCAAGTAGCGGGAGTAGGGGAGACCCAGTACTTC.

The V and J genes are TRBV9 and TRBJ2-2; D gene unclear. The CDR3 covers 15 residues. Deletions cut 2 bases from V and 0 bases from J, with 8 bases between. CDR1 is SGDLS, CDR2 YYNGEE, per germline. In DNA form, the CDR3 reads TGTGCCAGCAGCGTCCCAGCAACGAACACCGGGGAGCTGTTTTTT. This gives the protein CASSVPATNTGELFF.

This rearrangement joins TRBV7-9 to TRBJ2-5; the D gene is possibly TRBD1 (6 bases). The V end lost 2 bases, the J end lost 3 bases, and 13 bases lay between the germline ends. CDR1 and CDR2 (germline): SEHNR, FQNEAQ (reference sequence). This CDR3 is 15 amino acids long. As DNA, the CDR3 is TGTGCCAGCAGCTTAATGGCGACAGGAGAAGAGACCCAGTACTTC. This translates into CASSLMATGEETQYF.

The chain links TRBV25-1 to TRBJ1-4; 8 bases are a match to TRBD1. The CDR3 runs to 15 residues. CDR1 and CDR2 from the germline V gene are MGHDK and SYGVNS. Trimming took 3 bases from V and 4 from J; bases not matched to a gene: 4. CDR3 sequence reads: CASSDPDRGNEKLFF. CDR3 DNA sequence: TGTGCCAGCAGTGATCCCGACAGGGGTAATGAAAAACTGTTTTTT.

V gene TRBV10-2 combines with J gene TRBJ2-5; TRBD2 agrees at 7 bases. V shed 2 bases, J shed 5 bases, and the junction held 11 bases outside the gene matches. This CDR3 is 16 amino acids long. From germline, CDR1 is WSHSY and CDR2 SAAADI. CDR3 residues: CASSERREISSETQYF. For the CDR3, the DNA is TGCGCCAGCAGTGAGAGGCGGGAGATTAGTTCGGAGACCCAGTACTTC.

The sample holds a few counts of this clonotype. The chain uses TRBV6-1 and TRBJ2-3, with 16 bases matching TRBD2. The CDR3 spans 17 residues. J was trimmed by 0 bases and V by 8 bases; bases with no gene match: 5. Germline V CDR1 and CDR2: MNHNS, SASEGT. The CDR3 bases are TGTGCCAGCCTGGGACTAGCGGGGGGGGCTAGCACAGATACGCAGTATTTT. Translation: CASLGLAGGASTDTQYF.

The V and J genes are TRBV7-2 and TRBJ2-7; possible D gene TRBD2, 5 bases. This CDR3 contains 16 residues. V gave up 0 bases and J gave up 0 bases, with 12 bases separating them. CDR1 SGHTA and CDR2 FQGNSA come from the germline V gene. CDR3 residues: CASSLARGKSSYEQYF. The CDR3 DNA follows: TGTGCCAGCAGCTTAGCGCGAGGGAAAAGCTCCTACGAGCAGTACTTC.

This clonotype was recorded many times. The V call is TRBV7-9, the J call TRBJ2-5; maybe TRBD1 (5 bases). The DNA matches TRBJ2-1 better at its end, which makes the J call doubtful. The germline V gene has CDR1 SEHNR and CDR2 FQNEAQ (reference sequence). This CDR3 contains 12 residues. CDR3: CASSRASGEQFF. CDR3 DNA sequence: TGTGCCAGCAGCCGGGCCTCAGGGGAGCAGTTCTTC.

This chain uses TRBV6-2 or TRBV6-3 with TRBJ1-1; D perhaps matches TRBD1 (6 bases). Trimming removed 5 bases at V and 0 bases at J, with 13 bases between. The CDR3 runs to 15 residues. The V gene's germline CDR1 is MNHEY and CDR2 SVGEGT. CDR3 sequence: CASSAQGLMNTEAFF. The CDR3 nucleotides are TGTGCCAGCAGTGCACAGGGACTCATGAACACTGAAGCTTTCTTT.

This clonotype occurred a few times. V gene TRBV5-1 combines with J gene TRBJ1-5; TRBD1 might be the D (5 bases). The CDR3 is 18 amino acids. V was cut by 4 bases and J by 0 bases, with 20 bases left in between. CDR1 and CDR2 (germline): SGHRS, YFSETQ. The CDR3 loop is CASSRLGGGRISNQPQHF. DNA of the CDR3: TGCGCCAGCAGCCGACTGGGGGGAGGACGGATTAGCAATCAGCCCCAGCATTTT.

This clonotype was seen only a few times. V usage is TRBV7-9 and J usage is TRBJ1-2, with 8 bases fitting TRBD1. The CDR3 is made up of 15 amino acids. Germline V lookup: CDR1 SEHNR, CDR2 FQNEAQ (reference sequence). The V gene end was trimmed by 5 bases and the J gene end by 2 bases; junction bases not matched to a gene: 7. The CDR3 nucleotides read TGTGCCAGCAGCCTCGGACAGGGTGCAAACTATGGCTACACCTTC. Amino acids: CASSLGQGANYGYTF.

The CDR3 region is CASSLTGQGARDEQYF. The DNA of the CDR3 is TGTGCCAGCAGTTTAACGGGGCAGGGGGCCCGCGACGAGCAGTACTTC. This chain connects TRBV28 to TRBJ2-7; TRBD1 matches at 8 bases. Germline CDR1 and CDR2: MDHEN and SYDVKM. V was pared by 2 bases and J by 5 bases, with 11 bases of the junction left unmatched. The CDR3 is made up of 16 amino acids. Using reference TRBV28 and TRBJ2-7 for the parts outside the CDR3, the full variable domain is DVKVTQSSRYLVKRTGEKVFLECVQDMDHENMFWYRQDPGLGLRLIYFSYDVKMKEKGDIPEGYSVSREKKERFSLILESASTNQTSMYLCASSLTGQGARDEQYFGPGTRLTVT.

This clonotype occurred a few times. The CDR3 region has the DNA TGTGCCAGCAGCCGTTCAGCGGGACTAGCGGGGAAAGAGACCCAGTACTTC. This encodes CASSRSAGLAGKETQYF. This chain uses TRBV3-1 with TRBJ2-5, with 13 bases identical to TRBD2. The V gene's germline CDR1 is LGHDT and CDR2 YNNKEL (reference sequence). The CDR3 contains 17 residues. Trimming cost V 4 bases and J 3 bases; bases outside gene matches: 8.

The genes are TRBV9 and TRBJ2-1; D may be TRBD1 (6 bases). V was pared by 0 bases and J by 4 bases, with 14 bases between. The CDR3 covers 16 residues. Germline assignment: CDR1 SGDLS and CDR2 YYNGEE. CDR3 in amino acids: CASSVDPQGVYNEQFF. CDR3 nucleotides: TGTGCCAGCAGCGTAGATCCACAGGGTGTTTACAATGAGCAGTTCTTC.